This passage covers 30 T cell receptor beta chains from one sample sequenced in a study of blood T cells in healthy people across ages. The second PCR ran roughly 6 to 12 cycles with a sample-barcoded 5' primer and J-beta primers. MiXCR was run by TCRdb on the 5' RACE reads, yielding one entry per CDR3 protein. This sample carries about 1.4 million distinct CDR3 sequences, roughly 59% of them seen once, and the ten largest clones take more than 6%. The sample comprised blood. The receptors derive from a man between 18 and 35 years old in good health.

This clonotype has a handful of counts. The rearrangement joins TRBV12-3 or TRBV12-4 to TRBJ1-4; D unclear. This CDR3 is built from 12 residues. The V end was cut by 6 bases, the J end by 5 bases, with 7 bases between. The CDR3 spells CASSAENEKLFF. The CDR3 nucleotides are TGTGCCAGCAGCGCCGAAAATGAAAAACTGTTTTTT.

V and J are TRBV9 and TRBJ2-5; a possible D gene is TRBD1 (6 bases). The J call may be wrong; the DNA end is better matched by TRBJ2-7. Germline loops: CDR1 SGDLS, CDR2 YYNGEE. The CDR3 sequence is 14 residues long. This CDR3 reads CASSVGDTTYEQYF. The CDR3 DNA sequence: TGTGCCAGCAGCGTAGGGGACACAACCTACGAGCAGTACTTC.

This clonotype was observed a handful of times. The CDR3 region has the DNA TGCAGCGCAAAAACCTGGGACAGGGTCGCCGTGGAGACCGGGGAGCTGTTTTTT. It specifies CSAKTWDRVAVETGELFF. The chain couples TRBV29-1 to TRBJ2-2, with TRBD1 identical over 9 bases. The V and J ends lost 7 bases and 5 bases, in that order; junction bases with no gene match: 20. The CDR3 extends over 18 amino acids. Germline CDR1 SQVTM, CDR2 ANQGSEA.

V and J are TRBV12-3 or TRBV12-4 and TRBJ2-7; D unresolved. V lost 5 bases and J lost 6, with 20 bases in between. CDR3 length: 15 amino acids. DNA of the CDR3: TGTGCCAGCAGTCCCCGCCGGGCCTTACCCTGCGAGCAGTACTTC. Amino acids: CASSPRRALPCEQYF.

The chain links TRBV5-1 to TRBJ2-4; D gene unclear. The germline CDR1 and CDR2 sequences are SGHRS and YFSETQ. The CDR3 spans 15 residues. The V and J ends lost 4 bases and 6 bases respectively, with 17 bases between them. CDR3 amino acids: CASSQNPSDGNIQYF. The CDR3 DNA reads TGCGCCAGCAGCCAAAACCCGTCTGATGGAAACATTCAGTACTTC.

The CDR3 coding sequence is TGTGCCAGCAGCACTATCACAGCTTACAATGAGCAGTTCTTC. It is translated as CASSTITAYNEQFF. The V call is TRBV12-3 or TRBV12-4, the J call TRBJ2-1; D not resolved. V lost 6 bases, J lost 4 bases, and 13 bases lay in between. There are 14 residues in the CDR3.

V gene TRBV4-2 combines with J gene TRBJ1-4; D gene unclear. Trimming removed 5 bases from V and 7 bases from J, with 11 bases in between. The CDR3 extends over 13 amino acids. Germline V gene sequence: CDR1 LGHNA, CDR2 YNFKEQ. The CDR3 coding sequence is TGTGCCAGCAGCTCTCCCCGCGGTGAAAAACTGTTTTTT. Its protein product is CASSSPRGEKLFF.

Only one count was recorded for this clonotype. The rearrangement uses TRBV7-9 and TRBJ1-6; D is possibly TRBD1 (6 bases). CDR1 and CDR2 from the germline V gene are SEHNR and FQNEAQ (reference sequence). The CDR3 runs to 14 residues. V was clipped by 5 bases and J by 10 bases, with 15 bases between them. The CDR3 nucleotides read TGTGCCAGCAGCCGAGGGGGGGTATGGTCACCCCTCCACTTT. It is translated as CASSRGGVWSPLHF. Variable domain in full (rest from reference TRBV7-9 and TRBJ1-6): DTGVSQNPRHKITKRGQNVTFRCDPISEHNRLYWYRQTLGQGPEFLTYFQNEAQLEKSRLLSDRFSAERPKGSFSTLEIQRTEQGDSAMYLCASSRGGVWSPLHFGNGTRLTVT.

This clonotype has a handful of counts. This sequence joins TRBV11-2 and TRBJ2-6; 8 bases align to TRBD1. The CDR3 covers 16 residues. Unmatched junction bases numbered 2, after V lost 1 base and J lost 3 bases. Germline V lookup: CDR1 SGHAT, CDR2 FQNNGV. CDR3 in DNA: TGTGCCAGCAGCTTAGCAGGGGGCCATGGGGCCAACGTCCTGACTTTC. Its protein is CASSLAGGHGANVLTF.

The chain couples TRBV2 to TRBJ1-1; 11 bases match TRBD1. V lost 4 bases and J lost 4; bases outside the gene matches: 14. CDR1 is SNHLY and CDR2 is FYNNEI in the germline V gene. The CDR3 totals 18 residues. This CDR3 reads CASSADQGQGEVGTEAFF. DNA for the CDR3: TGTGCCAGCAGTGCCGATCAGGGACAGGGGGAAGTCGGCACTGAAGCTTTCTTT.

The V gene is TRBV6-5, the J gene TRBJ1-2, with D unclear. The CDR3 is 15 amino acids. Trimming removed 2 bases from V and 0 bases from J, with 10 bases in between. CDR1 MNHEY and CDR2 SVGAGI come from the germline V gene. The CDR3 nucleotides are TGTGCCAGCAGTTACGCGGACGGAGCTAACTATGGCTACACCTTC. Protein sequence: CASSYADGANYGYTF.

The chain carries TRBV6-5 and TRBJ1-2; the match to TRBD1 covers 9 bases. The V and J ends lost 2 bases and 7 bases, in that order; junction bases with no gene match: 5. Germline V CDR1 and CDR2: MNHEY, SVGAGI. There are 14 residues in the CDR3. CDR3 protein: CASSYVPGQGGYTF. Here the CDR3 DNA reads TGTGCCAGCAGTTACGTCCCGGGACAGGGTGGCTACACCTTC.

Written as DNA, the CDR3 is TGTGCCAGCAGCTTAGAACCAGGGAGAAATCAGCCCCAGCATTTT. It is translated as CASSLEPGRNQPQHF. The chain recombines TRBV7-6 with TRBJ1-5; tentatively, D is TRBD1 (5 bases). Germline assignment: CDR1 SGHVS and CDR2 FNYEAQ. The CDR3 is made up of 15 amino acids. The V end was cut by 1 base, the J end by 4 bases, with 11 bases between.

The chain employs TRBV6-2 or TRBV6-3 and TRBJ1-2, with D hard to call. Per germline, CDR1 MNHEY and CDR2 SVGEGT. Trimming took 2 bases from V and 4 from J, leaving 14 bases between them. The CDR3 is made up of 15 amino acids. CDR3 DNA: TGTGCCAGCAGTTACGAGTCCAATCCATTCTATGGCTACACCTTC. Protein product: CASSYESNPFYGYTF.

CDR3 loop: CSVEVGVAGVVDTQYF. CDR3 coding DNA: TGCAGCGTTGAGGTTGGGGTAGCGGGAGTGGTAGATACGCAGTATTTT. The chain couples TRBV29-1 to TRBJ2-3, with 9 bases lining up with TRBD2. The ends lost 3 bases at V and 5 bases at J; junction bases unmatched: 12. Germline CDR1 reads SQVTM; CDR2 reads ANQGSEA. The CDR3 covers 16 residues.

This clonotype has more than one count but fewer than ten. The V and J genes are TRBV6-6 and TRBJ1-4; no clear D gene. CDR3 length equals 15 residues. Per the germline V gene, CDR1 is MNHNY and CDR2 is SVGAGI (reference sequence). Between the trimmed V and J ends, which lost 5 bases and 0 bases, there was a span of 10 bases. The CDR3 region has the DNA TGTGCCAGCAGTCAACTAGGGCCAACTAATGAAAAACTGTTTTTT. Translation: CASSQLGPTNEKLFF.

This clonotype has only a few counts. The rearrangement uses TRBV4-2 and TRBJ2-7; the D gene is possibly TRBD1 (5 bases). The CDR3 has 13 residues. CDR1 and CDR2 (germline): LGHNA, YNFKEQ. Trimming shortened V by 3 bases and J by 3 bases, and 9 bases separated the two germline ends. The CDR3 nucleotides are TGTGCCAGCAGCCACTACCAGGGCTACGAGCAGTACTTC. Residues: CASSHYQGYEQYF.

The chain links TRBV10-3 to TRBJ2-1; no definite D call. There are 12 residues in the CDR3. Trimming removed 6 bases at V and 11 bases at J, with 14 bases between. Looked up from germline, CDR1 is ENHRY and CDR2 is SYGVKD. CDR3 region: CAISPGRFQQFF. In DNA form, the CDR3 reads TGTGCCATCAGCCCAGGAAGGTTTCAGCAGTTCTTC.

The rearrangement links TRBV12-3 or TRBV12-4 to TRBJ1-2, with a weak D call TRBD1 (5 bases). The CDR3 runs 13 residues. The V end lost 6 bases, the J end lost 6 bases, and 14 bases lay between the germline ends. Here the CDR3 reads CASSLQEWDGYTF. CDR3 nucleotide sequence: TGTGCCAGCAGCTTACAGGAATGGGATGGCTACACCTTC.

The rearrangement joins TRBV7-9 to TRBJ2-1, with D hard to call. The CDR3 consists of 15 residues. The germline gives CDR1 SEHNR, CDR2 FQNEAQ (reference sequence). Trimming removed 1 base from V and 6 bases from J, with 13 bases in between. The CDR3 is CASSLESDGRNEQFF. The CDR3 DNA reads TGTGCCAGCAGCTTAGAGAGCGACGGACGCAATGAGCAGTTCTTC.

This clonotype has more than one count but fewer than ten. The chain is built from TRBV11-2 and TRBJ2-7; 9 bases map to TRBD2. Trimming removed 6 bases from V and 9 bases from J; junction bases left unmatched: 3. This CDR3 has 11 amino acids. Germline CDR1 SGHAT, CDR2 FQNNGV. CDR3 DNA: TGTGCCAGCAGGTTGCGGGGGGGGCAGTACTTC. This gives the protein CASRLRGGQYF.

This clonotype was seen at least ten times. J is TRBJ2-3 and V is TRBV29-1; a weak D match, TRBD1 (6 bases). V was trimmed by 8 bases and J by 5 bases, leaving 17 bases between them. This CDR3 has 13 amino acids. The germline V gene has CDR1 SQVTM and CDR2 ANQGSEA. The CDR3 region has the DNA TGCAGCACCCAGGGGTTAGCAGTAGATACGCAGTATTTT. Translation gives CSTQGLAVDTQYF.

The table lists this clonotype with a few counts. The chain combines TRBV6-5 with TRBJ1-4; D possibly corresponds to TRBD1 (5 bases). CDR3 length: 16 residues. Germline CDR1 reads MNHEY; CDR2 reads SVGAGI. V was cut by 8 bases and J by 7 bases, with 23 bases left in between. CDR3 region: CASGIQPKSGAEKLFF. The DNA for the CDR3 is TGTGCCAGCGGGATTCAGCCCAAGTCTGGGGCTGAAAAACTGTTTTTT.

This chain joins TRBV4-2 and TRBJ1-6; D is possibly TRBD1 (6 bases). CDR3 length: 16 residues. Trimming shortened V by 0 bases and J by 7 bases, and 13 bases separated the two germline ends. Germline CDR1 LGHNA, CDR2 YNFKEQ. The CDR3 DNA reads TGTGCCAGCAGCCAAGAACAGGGCGCAACAAATTCACCCCTCCACTTT. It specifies CASSQEQGATNSPLHF.

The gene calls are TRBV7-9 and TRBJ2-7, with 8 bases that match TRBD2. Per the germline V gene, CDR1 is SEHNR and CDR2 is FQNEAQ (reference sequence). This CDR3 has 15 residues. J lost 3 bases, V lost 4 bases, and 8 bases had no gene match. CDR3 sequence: CASSWERESLYEQYF. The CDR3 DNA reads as TGTGCCAGCAGCTGGGAGCGGGAGAGCCTCTACGAGCAGTACTTC.

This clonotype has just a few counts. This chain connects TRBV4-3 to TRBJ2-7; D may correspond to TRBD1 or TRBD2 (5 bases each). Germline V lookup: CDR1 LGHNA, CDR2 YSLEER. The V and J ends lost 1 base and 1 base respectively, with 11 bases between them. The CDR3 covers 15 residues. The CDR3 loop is CASSQAEGFSYEQYF. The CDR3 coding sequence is TGCGCCAGCAGCCAAGCTGAGGGGTTTTCCTACGAGCAGTACTTC.

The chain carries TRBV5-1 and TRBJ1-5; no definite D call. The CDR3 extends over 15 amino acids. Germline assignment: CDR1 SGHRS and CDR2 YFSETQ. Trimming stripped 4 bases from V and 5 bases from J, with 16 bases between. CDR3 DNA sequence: TGCGCCAGCAGCCTACCGGGTCTCCGGTATCAGCCCCAGCATTTT. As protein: CASSLPGLRYQPQHF.

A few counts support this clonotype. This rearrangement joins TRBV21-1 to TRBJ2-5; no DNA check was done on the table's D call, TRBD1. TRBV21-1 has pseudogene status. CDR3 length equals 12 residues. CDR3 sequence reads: CASSRGEETQYF. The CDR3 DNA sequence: TGTGCCAGCAGCAGGGGGGAAGAGACCCAGTACTTC.

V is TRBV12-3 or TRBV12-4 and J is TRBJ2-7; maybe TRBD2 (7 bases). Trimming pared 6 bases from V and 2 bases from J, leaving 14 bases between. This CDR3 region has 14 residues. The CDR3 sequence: CASRQRGGAYEQYF. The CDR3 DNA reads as TGTGCCAGCAGACAGAGGGGGGGAGCCTACGAGCAGTACTTC.

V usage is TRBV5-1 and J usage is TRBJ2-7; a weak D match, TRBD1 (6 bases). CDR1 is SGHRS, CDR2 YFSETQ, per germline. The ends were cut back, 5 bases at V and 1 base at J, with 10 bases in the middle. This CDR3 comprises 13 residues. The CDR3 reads CASRDGQSYEQYF. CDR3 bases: TGCGCCAGCAGAGATGGACAGTCCTACGAGCAGTACTTC.